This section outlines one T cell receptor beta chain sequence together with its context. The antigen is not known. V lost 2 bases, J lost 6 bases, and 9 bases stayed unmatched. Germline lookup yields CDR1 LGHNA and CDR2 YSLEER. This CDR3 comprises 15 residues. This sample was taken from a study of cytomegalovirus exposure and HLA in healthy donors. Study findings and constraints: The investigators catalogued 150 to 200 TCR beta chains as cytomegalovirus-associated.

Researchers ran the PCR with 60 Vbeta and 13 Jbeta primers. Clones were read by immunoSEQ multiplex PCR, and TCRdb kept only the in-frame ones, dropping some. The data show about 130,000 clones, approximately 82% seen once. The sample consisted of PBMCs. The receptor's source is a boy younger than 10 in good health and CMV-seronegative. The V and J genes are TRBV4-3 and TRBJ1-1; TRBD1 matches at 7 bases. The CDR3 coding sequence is TGCGCCAGCAGCCAACTGGGACAGTGGAGTTCTGAAGCTTTCTTT. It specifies CASSQLGQWSSEAFF.